Following are 10 T cell receptor beta chains from one sample sequenced in a study of T-cell reconstitution after alpha-beta-depleted transplantation in children. The library targeted TCRbeta and was prepared with unique molecular identifiers. TCRdb used MiXCR to reprocess the PCR reads, holding one entry per CDR3 protein. The sample has some 600,000 distinct CDR3 sequences; about 15% are singletons. The sequences come from PBMCs from the stem cell graft donor, collected from the stem cell graft. The receptor set was obtained from a human donor who donated a stem cell graft to a child with acute myeloid leukemia.

The V call is TRBV20-1, the J call TRBJ1-5, with a tentative D call TRBD1 (5 bases). This CDR3 has 16 amino acids. V was clipped by 6 bases and J by 4 bases, with 22 bases between them. Germline V gives CDR1 DFQATT, CDR2 SNEGSKA (reference sequence). The CDR3 reads CSAFSKGTVSNQPQHF. CDR3 nucleotide sequence: TGCAGTGCCTTCTCTAAGGGGACGGTTAGTAATCAGCCCCAGCATTTT.

This sequence joins TRBV9 and TRBJ1-1; D is ambiguous. Germline V gene sequence: CDR1 SGDLS, CDR2 YYNGEE. V shed 5 bases and J shed 0 bases, with 5 bases lying between them. The CDR3 consists of 12 residues. CDR3: CASRPLNTEAFF. The DNA of the CDR3 is TGTGCCAGCAGGCCCCTGAACACTGAAGCTTTCTTT.

This clonotype appeared many times. The chain has TRBV29-1 and TRBJ1-1; the D gene is possibly TRBD1 (5 bases). CDR1 and CDR2 from the germline V gene are SQVTM and ANQGSEA. The V end lost 5 bases, the J end lost 0 bases, and 10 bases lay between the germline ends. This CDR3 has 13 amino acids. The CDR3 protein is CSVKRQMNTEAFF. CDR3 coding DNA: TGCAGCGTTAAGAGACAGATGAACACTGAAGCTTTCTTT.

The rearrangement uses TRBV2 and TRBJ1-4, with D maybe TRBD1 (5 bases). There are 14 residues in the CDR3. V lost 6 bases and J 7 bases, leaving 15 bases between the germline ends. Per the germline V gene, CDR1 is SNHLY and CDR2 is FYNNEI. The CDR3 is CASSGQGAAEKLFF. The CDR3 DNA follows: TGTGCCAGCAGCGGGCAGGGTGCCGCTGAAAAACTGTTTTTT.

This clonotype was counted ten times or more. The V and J genes are TRBV7-2 and TRBJ2-1, with TRBD2 matching over 8 bases. V lost 2 bases, J lost 3 bases, and 6 bases stayed unmatched. This CDR3 is built from 16 residues. Germline lookup yields CDR1 SGHTA and CDR2 FQGNSA. The CDR3 spells CASSLSGGGYYNEQFF. CDR3 in DNA: TGTGCCAGCAGCTTATCGGGCGGGGGGTACTACAATGAGCAGTTCTTC.

On this clonotype: This could be a read error, since a much larger clone is one nucleotide away. The chain joins TRBV20-1 to TRBJ2-3; the D is unclear. Deletions cut 6 bases from V and 4 bases from J, with 8 bases between. Per germline, CDR1 DFQATT and CDR2 SNEGSKA (reference sequence). This CDR3 comprises 11 residues. CDR3 region: CSASPADTQYF. The CDR3, as DNA: TGCAGTGCGTCCCCTGCAGATACGCAGTATTTT.

In this sample, this clonotype turned up a few times. Written as DNA, the CDR3 is TGTGCCAGCAGCCAAGAGGGACTAGCGCCCAGGGATGAGCAGTTCTTC. This encodes CASSQEGLAPRDEQFF. This rearrangement joins TRBV4-2 to TRBJ2-1; 10 bases map to TRBD2. Germline CDR1 LGHNA, CDR2 YNFKEQ. The junction had 7 bases not matched to a gene; V was cut back by 0 bases and J by 8 bases. The CDR3 is 16 amino acids.

In this sample, this clonotype turned up many times. This chain connects TRBV20-1 to TRBJ1-6; no definite D call. The V and J ends lost 4 bases and 8 bases respectively, with 15 bases between them. Germline V gives CDR1 DFQATT, CDR2 SNEGSKA (reference sequence). The length of the CDR3 is 14 residues. The CDR3, as DNA: TGCAGTGCTACATCAGCCGGTCGGGATTCACCCCTCCACTTT. Residues: CSATSAGRDSPLHF.

This clonotype has just a few counts. This chain joins TRBV20-1 and TRBJ1-3, with D uncertain. Trimming left V 4 bases short and J 0 bases short, with 19 bases between. CDR1 is DFQATT and CDR2 is SNEGSKA in the germline V gene (reference sequence). CDR3 length: 17 residues. In DNA form, the CDR3 reads TGCAGTGCTACGGGTGAGGGCCCACGAAGCTCTGGAAACACCATATATTTT. Translated: CSATGEGPRSSGNTIYF.

The chain links TRBV2 to TRBJ2-3, with 12 bases matching TRBD2. The CDR3 length is 16 residues. V lost 7 bases to trimming and J lost 3 bases; unmatched junction nucleotides: 8. Germline-derived CDR1 and CDR2 are SNHLY and FYNNEI. For the CDR3, the DNA is TGTGCCAGCACCCGACTAGCGGGGGTCGCTACAGATACGCAGTATTTT. It yields the protein CASTRLAGVATDTQYF. Complete variable domain (other parts from reference TRBV2 and TRBJ2-3): EPEVTQTPSHQVTQMGQEVILRCVPISNHLYFYWYRQILGQKVEFLVSFYNNEISEKSEIFDDQFSVERPDGSNFTLKIRSTKLEDSAMYFCASTRLAGVATDTQYFGPGTRLTVL.